This T cell receptor beta chain was profiled in a study of human T cells and chemical hapten exposure (dated by TCRdb to the early 2020s). Study-wide context: For sensitization, 2% DPC in acetone was applied to a 2 cm by 2 cm area of upper inner arm skin. This study followed changes in the peripheral blood TCR repertoire in vivo during primary and secondary sensitization of alopecia patients to the hapten diphenylcyclopropenone (DPC). Patch testing on the upper back used Finn chambers containing 0.01% DPC, with scoring done after 6 days according to International Contact Dermatitis Research Group standards. Libraries were pooled for sequencing, and variation in per-sample TCR yields was attributed mainly to small differences in library volumes within the pool. Throughout the approximately 24-week study period, patients were also given weekly therapeutic DPC doses on the scalp. Alopecia areata with under or over 50% scalp involvement, alopecia totalis and alopecia universalis were represented in the patient cohort, which was mostly female. Blood samples were taken from patients before sensitization (week 0) and then at 2, 6 and about 24 weeks after DPC sensitization. Roughly 30 alopecia patients provided blood for TCR sequencing at one to four time points (pre-sensitization, 2, 6 and 24 weeks).

The library was generated by RACE. TCRdb lists the instrument as NextSeq 500. During library preparation, unique molecular identifiers were attached to individual cDNA molecules so that TCRs could be counted quantitatively and reproducibly. Each blood RNA sample was used to sequence both TCR alpha and TCR beta chains. The paper's data handling went like this. The median number of TCRs per sample was approximately 98,000, ranging from roughly 23,224 to 690,600. V, J and CDR3 annotation of the TCR reads was carried out using the Decombinator software suite. Every sample was subsampled to the same number of TCRs (28,000) for the PS versus PT1 abundance plots. TCRs were defined as expanded if absent before sensitization and observed at least eight times at the 2-week time point. Starting from the raw public reads, TCRdb applied fastp trimming at Q25, assembled clones with MiXCR and retained in-frame beta chains. Records with the same CDR3 protein are collapsed into one entry carrying the most frequent genes and DNA. The V and J calls were not made by the authors but by TCRdb's processing. The sample table lists some 300,000 distinct CDR3 sequences, 4.5% to 5.5% of them with a count of one. The top ten clonotypes cover about 8.7% of the sample.

This clonotype was detected many times. Its antigen is currently not known. The record has no base qualities; no much larger clone is one base away. The germline ends are 11 bases apart after V is trimmed by 6 bases and J by 6 bases. From cysteine to phenylalanine, the CDR3 is 12 amino acids long. Of all the DNA, just the CDR3 is kept, 36 bases in frame from base 1. Based on the germline V gene, the CDR1 and CDR2 sequences are MDHEN and SYDVKM. The intended sense of this specimen's time point label: pre-sensitization, week 0. The treatment or condition label, as the study defines it: therapeutic diphenylcyclopropenone sensitization with weekly scalp DPC. Blood at each patch-test visit was drawn before the patch test was applied. Eligible patients were aged 18 to 70, diagnosed with alopecia, deemed suitable for DPC therapy, and excluded if pregnant. Total RNA was extracted from unfractionated whole blood collected in Tempus Blood RNA tubes.

Summary of the overall study and its limitations: After repeated subsampling, the strength of the expansion versus patch-test correlation and the threshold at which it became significant changed. Patch test score was positively correlated with the number of PT1 expanded TCRs, with significance at thresholds 8, 16 and 32 but not at 4. The number of TCRs above 1 in 1000 frequency did not change with DPC sensitization; there was no evidence of global repertoire structure alterations. All patients had alopecia, a presumed autoimmune disease, so their immune response might differ from that of healthy individuals. Expanded TCRs formed significantly more large CDR3 similarity clusters than pre-sensitization or healthy control sets, consistent with antigen-driven responses.

The TCR comes from a young woman with alopecia areata. Some clones in this sample may be carry-over from other donors' samples. Here the chain combines TRBV28 and TRBJ1-1, with TRBD1 perhaps the D gene, on 5 matching bases. The sample in question was whole blood, obtained in connection with sensitization to the hapten diphenylcyclopropenone (DPC). The CDR3 sequence is CASSFQGAEAFF. The DNA sequence is as follows: TGTGCCAGCAGCTTTCAAGGGGCTGAAGCTTTCTTT.